A single sample gave rise to the 10 T cell receptor beta chains below, sequenced in a study of cytomegalovirus exposure and HLA in healthy donors. PCR used 60 Vbeta primers and 13 Jbeta primers. TCRdb's table, derived via immunoSEQ multiplex PCR, lists solely in-frame clones and lacks some. The sample has about 150,000 clones, roughly 80% seen once. Material for sequencing was PBMCs. These receptors came from a man aged 50-59 years in good health and CMV-seropositive.

The chain carries TRBV9 and TRBJ1-1; 7 nucleotides agree with TRBD1. The CDR3 contains 15 residues. The germline CDR1 and CDR2 sequences are SGDLS and YYNGEE. V lost 4 bases to trimming and J lost 5 bases; unmatched junction nucleotides: 11. CDR3 bases: TGTGCCAGCAGCCCGCCGACAGGGCGGGAAACTGAAGCTTTCTTT. Amino acids: CASSPPTGRETEAFF.

This clone came up once. The CDR3 bases are TGCGCCAGCAGCCAAGTGGAGCGGGGGTTCTACAATGAGCAGTTCTTC. Translating it yields CASSQVERGFYNEQFF. This rearrangement joins TRBV4-1 to TRBJ2-1, with TRBD2 identical over 8 bases. The CDR3 length is 16 residues. Germline loops: CDR1 MGHRA, CDR2 YSYEKL. The junction had 5 bases not matched to a gene; V was cut back by 1 base and J by 3 bases.

This clone was counted a few times. The rearrangement links TRBV7-9 to TRBJ2-7, with D maybe TRBD1 (6 bases). CDR1 and CDR2 (germline): SEHNR, FQNEAQ (reference sequence). The CDR3 length is 14 residues. V was pared by 0 bases and J by 3 bases, with 9 bases between. The CDR3 reads CASSLAGAIYEQYF. The DNA of the CDR3 is TGTGCCAGCAGCTTAGCGGGGGCGATCTACGAGCAGTACTTC.

As DNA, the CDR3 is TGTGCCAGCCTAGGGGGTTGGACAGATACGCAGTATTTT. It translates to CASLGGWTDTQYF. The chain recombines TRBV19 with TRBJ2-3; D is perhaps TRBD1 (6 bases). Germline assignment: CDR1 LNHDA and CDR2 SQIVND (reference sequence). Trimming cost V 9 bases and J 3 bases, with 13 bases left between them. The CDR3 covers 13 residues.

The chain couples TRBV6-1 to TRBJ1-3; TRBD1 agrees at 7 bases. V was pared by 2 bases and J by 4 bases, with 11 bases of the junction left unmatched. CDR3 size: 17 residues. The germline V gene encodes CDR1 MNHNS and CDR2 SASEGT. The CDR3 DNA reads TGTGCCAGCAGTGAACTCCGGGCAGGGGGTTCCGGAAACACCATATATTTT. Amino acid sequence: CASSELRAGGSGNTIYF.

This chain joins TRBV7-9 and TRBJ1-1, with D possibly being TRBD1 (6 bases). In germline, CDR1 is SEHNR, CDR2 FQNEAQ (reference sequence). With 2 bases removed from V and 6 bases from J, the gap between germline ends came to 13 bases. The CDR3 spans 14 residues. For the CDR3, the DNA is TGTGCCAGCAGCTTAAGAGGGGGTTTGGCTGAAGCTTTCTTT. It is translated as CASSLRGGLAEAFF.

The gene calls are TRBV29-1 and TRBJ1-1, with no clear D. Looked up from germline, CDR1 is SQVTM and CDR2 is ANQGSEA. The V end was cut by 3 bases, the J end by 6 bases, with 5 bases between. This CDR3 is built from 10 residues. The CDR3: CSVDEPEAFF. CDR3 coding DNA: TGCAGCGTTGACGAGCCTGAAGCTTTCTTT.

V usage is TRBV7-2 and J usage is TRBJ2-5; D is unresolved. TRBJ2-7 explains the end of the DNA better; the J call may be wrong. Germline-derived CDR1 and CDR2 are SGHTA and FQGNSA. The CDR3 spans 13 residues. CDR3 nucleotides: TGTGCCAGCAGCGGAGTTCAGTTGTACGAGCAGTACTTC. Translated, it gives CASSGVQLYEQYF.

Written as DNA, the CDR3 is TGTGCCAGCAGCGACCGGACTGACCTTAACTATGGCTACACCTTC. Protein: CASSDRTDLNYGYTF. The chain links TRBV5-6 to TRBJ1-2; D gene unclear. Trimming removed 4 bases from V and 1 base from J, with 14 bases in between. This CDR3 spans 15 amino acids. Per the germline V gene, CDR1 is SGHDT and CDR2 is YYEEEE.

V is TRBV6-5 and J is TRBJ2-7; D not resolved. V was clipped by 6 bases and J by 4 bases, with 16 bases between them. This CDR3 is 14 amino acids long. Germline V gene lookup returns CDR1 MNHEY and CDR2 SVGAGI. The CDR3 DNA sequence: TGTGCCAGCAGCACCGTGGGCAACTTTTACGAGCAGTACTTC. It yields the protein CASSTVGNFYEQYF.